This note documents a single TCR beta chain sequence. Sequenced by immunoSEQ multiplex PCR; TCRdb stores in-frame clones only, minus some. The sample lists under 45,000 clones, about 90% occurring once. The sample is drawn from a study of blood T cell repertoires in COVID-19. The CDR3 length is 16 residues. Looked up from germline, CDR1 is SGHRS and CDR2 is YFSETQ. Unmatched junction bases numbered 8, after V lost 0 bases and J lost 8 bases. The source is a woman older than 75 in a cohort sampled during active or convalescent COVID-19. What was sequenced was peripheral blood. V is TRBV5-1 and J is TRBJ2-1; 10 positions agree with TRBD2. For the CDR3, the DNA is TGCGCCAGCAGCTTGGTGCCTAGCGGGGGTCTCGATGAGCAGTTCTTC. Its translation: CASSLVPSGGLDEQFF.